These 14 T cell receptor beta chains originate from one sample sequenced in a study of T cells in Graves' hyperthyroidism and ophthalmopathy. Using RNA transcripts as the source, TCR beta CDR3 regions were amplified. TCR CDR3 regions were first amplified by RT-PCR with HTBI primers. Each CDR3 protein gets one entry after TCRdb re-called the multiplex PCR reads with MiXCR. The table includes over 250,000 distinct CDR3 sequences, roughly 13% detected once. The sample consisted of blood. The receptors shown here come from a woman aged 40 to 50 with Graves' ophthalmopathy.

There are many counts of this clonotype. J is TRBJ1-1 and V is TRBV12-3 or TRBV12-4; TRBD1 matches 8 bases. This CDR3 is 16 amino acids long. The trim removed 3 bases at V and 2 bases at J, leaving 8 bases unmatched. The CDR3 nucleotides are TGTGCCAGCAGTTTCAGGGCAGGGGGCGGAAACACTGAAGCTTTCTTT. Translated, it gives CASSFRAGGGNTEAFF.

The chain couples TRBV10-2 to TRBJ2-7, with D possibly matching TRBD1 (5 bases). The CDR3 runs to 11 residues. Germline V gene lookup returns CDR1 WSHSY and CDR2 SAAADI. The V and J ends lost 5 bases and 7 bases respectively, with 9 bases between them. CDR3 sequence (DNA): TGCGCCAGCAGTCCGTCAGGGGAGCAGTACTTC. It codes for CASSPSGEQYF.

To note about this clonotype: A junction end diverges from the germline sequence, so it may reflect a read error. V gene TRBV6-9 combines with J gene TRBJ2-7; 8 bases agree with TRBD2. Germline CDR1 reads MNHGY; CDR2 reads SVAAGI. The CDR3 consists of 20 residues. For the CDR3, the DNA is TGCGCCAGCACCGGACCCGGCCGCCGGTTGGGCAGCGGGGGTTCCTACGAGCAGTACTTC. It translates to CASTGPGRRLGSGGSYEQYF.

This clonotype was seen repeatedly, ten times or more. The chain combines TRBV15 with TRBJ2-3; 7 bases are shared with TRBD2. The V gene's germline CDR1 is LNHNV and CDR2 YYDKDF (reference sequence). The CDR3 has 16 residues. The V segment lost 0 bases and the J segment 4 bases; nucleotides outside the gene matches: 7. This CDR3 reads CATSRDAGDGADTQYF. The CDR3 bases are TGTGCCACCAGCAGAGATGCGGGAGACGGGGCAGATACGCAGTATTTT.

The chain is built from TRBV19 and TRBJ2-2; D remains unclear. The CDR3 consists of 11 residues. V was pared by 9 bases and J by 2 bases, with 4 bases between. The germline gives CDR1 LNHDA, CDR2 SQIVND (reference sequence). In nucleotides, the CDR3 is TGTGCCAGCGTCAACACCGGGGAGCTGTTTTTT. It translates to CASVNTGELFF.

This clonotype was counted only a few times. The chain is built from TRBV25-1 and TRBJ2-1; TRBD2 aligns across 15 bases. The CDR3 has 17 residues. V shed 1 base and J 7 bases; nucleotides not matched to a gene: 5. The germline gives CDR1 MGHDK, CDR2 SYGVNS. CDR3: CASSESRTSGRGNEQFF. CDR3 bases: TGTGCCAGCAGTGAATCAAGGACTAGCGGGAGGGGAAATGAGCAGTTCTTC.

Ten or more counts support this clonotype. The rearrangement uses TRBV2 and TRBJ1-6; 9 bases agree with TRBD1. The CDR3 sequence is 15 residues long. V gave up 0 bases and J gave up 10 bases; unmatched junction bases: 4. The germline V gene encodes CDR1 SNHLY and CDR2 FYNNEI. For the CDR3, the DNA is TGTGCCAGCAGTGAAGCACAGGGGGCAGCCTCACCCCTCCACTTT. This encodes CASSEAQGAASPLHF.

This clonotype has a count of ten or more. The chain carries TRBV6-2 or TRBV6-3 and TRBJ2-5, with TRBD2 matching 11 bases. Germline V gene sequence: CDR1 MNHEY, CDR2 SVGEGT. The CDR3 is 17 amino acids. The junction had 8 bases not matched to a gene; V was cut back by 0 bases and J by 5 bases. The CDR3 bases are TGTGCCAGCAGTTACTCGACTAGCGGGGAGGAGCTGGAGACCCAGTACTTC. Its protein is CASSYSTSGEELETQYF.

This clonotype was detected ten times or more. The chain joins TRBV6-1 to TRBJ2-1, with D possibly being TRBD2 (6 bases). The germline V gene has CDR1 MNHNS and CDR2 SASEGT. The CDR3 length is 15 residues. Trimming left V 6 bases short and J 3 bases short, with 15 bases between. DNA of the CDR3: TGTGCCAGCAGCTACCGGGACTCCATCTACAATGAGCAGTTCTTC. Amino acid sequence: CASSYRDSIYNEQFF.

This clonotype occurred a few times. The J gene is TRBJ2-6, the V gene TRBV20-1, with TRBD2 as a possible D gene (7 bases). The CDR3 spans 18 residues. Germline assignment: CDR1 DFQATT and CDR2 SNEGSKA (reference sequence). V was cut by 1 base and J by 1 base, with 17 bases left in between. In nucleotides, the CDR3 is TGCAGTGCTAGAGCCTTCGGGGGGCGAAATTCTGGGGCCAACGTCCTGACTTTC. Amino acids: CSARAFGGRNSGANVLTF.

This clonotype was detected ten times or more. The V gene is TRBV6-5, the J gene TRBJ1-1, with D uncertain. Trimming took 0 bases from V and 2 from J, leaving 13 bases between them. The CDR3 has 16 residues. Looked up from germline, CDR1 is MNHEY and CDR2 is SVGAGI. CDR3 sequence reads: CASSYSMRQVNTEAFF. CDR3 DNA: TGTGCCAGCAGTTACTCGATGAGACAAGTTAACACTGAAGCTTTCTTT.

A few counts support this clonotype. The chain employs TRBV3-1 and TRBJ1-2, with no clear D. The CDR3 has 13 residues. Trimming took 0 bases from V and 4 from J, leaving 6 bases between them. Germline V lookup: CDR1 LGHDT, CDR2 YNNKEL (reference sequence). The CDR3 reads CASSQDRVYGYTF. In DNA, the CDR3 is TGTGCCAGCAGCCAAGATCGCGTCTATGGCTACACCTTC.

The sample holds many counts of this clonotype. This chain connects TRBV2 to TRBJ2-2; D unclear. The CDR3 consists of 13 residues. The V gene's germline CDR1 is SNHLY and CDR2 FYNNEI. V was trimmed by 2 bases and J by 5 bases, leaving 6 bases between them. The CDR3 region has the DNA TGTGCCAGCAGTGAATCTGGTACCGGGGAGCTGTTTTTT. This codes for CASSESGTGELFF.

This clonotype was found many times. The CDR3 DNA is TGTGCCAGCAGCCTTCCGCCGACTAGCGGGAGGGTAAATACGCAGTATTTT. Amino acid sequence: CASSLPPTSGRVNTQYF. The gene calls are TRBV6-1 and TRBJ2-3; TRBD2 matches 14 bases. The CDR3 sequence is 17 residues long. Germline CDR1 reads MNHNS; CDR2 reads SASEGT. The ends lost 6 bases at V and 7 bases at J; junction bases unmatched: 12.